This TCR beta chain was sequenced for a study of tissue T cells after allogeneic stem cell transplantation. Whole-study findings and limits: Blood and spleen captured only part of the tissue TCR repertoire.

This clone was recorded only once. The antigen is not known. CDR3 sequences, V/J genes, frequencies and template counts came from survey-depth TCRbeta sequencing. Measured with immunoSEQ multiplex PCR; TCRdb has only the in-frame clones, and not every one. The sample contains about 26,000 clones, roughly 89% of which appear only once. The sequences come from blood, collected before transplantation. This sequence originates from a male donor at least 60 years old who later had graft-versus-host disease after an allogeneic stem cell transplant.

The CDR3 DNA is TGTGCCAGCACTGCGGCCAATAATGAAAAACTGTTTTTT. Its protein is CASTAANNEKLFF. The chain uses TRBV6-5 and TRBJ1-4; no clear D. The germline gives CDR1 MNHEY, CDR2 SVGAGI. CDR3 length: 13 residues. The V gene lost 7 bases and the J gene lost 4 bases, with 10 bases spanning the gap.